This T cell receptor (beta chain) emerged from a study of blood T cell repertoires in COVID-19. Original processing methods: Reference gene primer amplification yielded estimated nucleated cell counts. Sequencing used immunoSEQ multiplex PCR; TCRdb keeps in-frame clones, though not all of them. V, J and clone size are those of that table, while D and trimming were read from the DNA. The sample holds under 350,000 clones, roughly 86% seen once. Those who participated ranged in age from about 18 to 95 years and resided in about two dozen US areas. Participants were placed into cohorts based on the clinical history they reported. Cohort 3 donors counted as recovered after two negative PCRs, clearance, or resolved symptoms. The CDR3 runs 16 residues. The V end lost 5 bases, the J end lost 0 bases, and 13 bases lay between the germline ends. CDR1 KGHDR and CDR2 SFDVKD come from the germline V gene.

Sequenced: PBMCs or T cells enriched from blood (not recorded which). This receptor was identified in a woman aged 60-75 years who had recovered from COVID-19. The chain couples TRBV24-1 to TRBJ2-1, with TRBD2 as a possible D gene (5 bases). CDR3 amino acids: CATSAGSGSSYNEQFF. The DNA for the CDR3 is TGTGCCACCAGTGCGGGGAGCGGTAGCTCCTACAATGAGCAGTTCTTC.